The 27 T cell receptor beta chains listed next were all sequenced from one sample in a study of response to subunit inactivated influenza vaccine (dated by TCRdb to between 2018 and 2020). The protocol used for the library was RT-PCR. TCRdb records Illumina HiSeq 2500 as the sequencer. TCRdb reprocessing: public reads trimmed at Q25 with fastp, clones called with MiXCR, in-frame beta chains kept. Duplicate CDR3 protein sequences are folded into a single record with the most common DNA and genes. The sample table lists 500,000 to 600,000 distinct CDR3 sequences, less than 8% of them with a count of one. The ten largest clones add up to 10% to 15% of the sample. The sequencing here drew on PBMCs from blood, taken about 23 months after vaccination. The source of these receptors is a man aged 50-75 years who received an inactivated influenza vaccine. Donor details come from another sample of the same person, matched by shared clones.

V is TRBV10-3 and J is TRBJ1-5; 8 bases agree with TRBD1. The V gene end was trimmed by 5 bases and the J gene end by 3 bases; junction bases not matched to a gene: 6. CDR3 length: 15 residues. Germline assignment: CDR1 ENHRY and CDR2 SYGVKD. CDR3 sequence reads: CAISRQGLDNQPQHF. DNA of the CDR3: TGTGCCATCAGTCGACAGGGGTTGGACAATCAGCCCCAGCATTTT.

This clonotype was seen a few times. The chain joins TRBV20-1 to TRBJ1-5; maybe TRBD1 (6 bases). The V gene's germline CDR1 is DFQATT and CDR2 SNEGSKA (reference sequence). Trimming pared 1 base from V and 0 bases from J, leaving 10 bases between. The CDR3 totals 15 residues. This CDR3 reads CSARADRFSNQPQHF. CDR3 nucleotides: TGCAGTGCTAGAGCTGACAGGTTTAGCAATCAGCCCCAGCATTTT.

The chain links TRBV29-1 to TRBJ2-1, with D maybe TRBD1 (5 bases). Per germline, CDR1 SQVTM and CDR2 ANQGSEA. This CDR3 has 15 amino acids. V was trimmed by 4 bases and J by 10 bases, leaving 23 bases between them. The CDR3 is CSVAGRLVDQREQFF. The CDR3 DNA follows: TGCAGCGTTGCAGGGCGGCTCGTAGACCAAAGGGAGCAGTTCTTC.

The chain combines TRBV9 with TRBJ1-2, with D hard to call. Looked up from germline, CDR1 is SGDLS and CDR2 is YYNGEE. CDR3 length equals 14 residues. Trimming took off 2 bases at V and 3 bases at J, with 11 bases between the two ends. CDR3 protein: CASSVPWWDYGYTF. CDR3 sequence (DNA): TGTGCCAGCAGCGTGCCCTGGTGGGACTATGGCTACACCTTC.

V and J are TRBV29-1 and TRBJ1-2; no reliable D call. V shed 4 bases and J shed 0 bases, with 6 bases lying between them. The CDR3 extends over 12 amino acids. Germline CDR1 SQVTM, CDR2 ANQGSEA. The CDR3 nucleotides read TGCAGCGTTGCGGAAGCTAACTATGGCTACACCTTC. Its translation is CSVAEANYGYTF.

The chain couples TRBV27 to TRBJ2-2; D is ambiguous. The CDR3 is 15 amino acids. Germline-derived CDR1 and CDR2 are MNHEY and SMNVEV (reference sequence). The V end was cut by 3 bases, the J end by 1 base, with 9 bases between. As DNA, the CDR3 is TGTGCCAGCAGTTTCCGAATAGGGAACACCGGGGAGCTGTTTTTT. Translation gives CASSFRIGNTGELFF.

The table lists this clonotype with many counts. The chain combines TRBV4-3 with TRBJ2-2; unclear D gene. The CDR3 has 14 residues. Trimming left V 6 bases short and J 1 base short, with 9 bases between. Germline V CDR1 and CDR2: LGHNA, YSLEER. Here the CDR3 reads CASRFGGNTGELFF. CDR3 DNA sequence: TGCGCCAGCAGATTCGGCGGGAACACCGGGGAGCTGTTTTTT.

The CDR3 DNA reads TGTGCCAGCAGATCCGGGACTGGCCCCTACAATGAGCAGTTCTTC. This sequence encodes CASRSGTGPYNEQFF. The rearrangement links TRBV6-1 to TRBJ2-1; perhaps TRBD2 as D (6 bases). With 6 bases removed from V and 2 bases from J, the gap between germline ends came to 14 bases. This CDR3 has 15 amino acids. CDR1 is MNHNS and CDR2 is SASEGT in the germline V gene.

There are a few counts of this clonotype. This sequence joins TRBV3-1 and TRBJ1-1; tentatively, D is TRBD1 (5 bases). Germline CDR1 reads LGHDT; CDR2 reads YNNKEL (reference sequence). V lost 0 bases and J lost 3, with 17 bases in between. CDR3 length: 17 residues. The CDR3 sequence: CASSQDLWQAGYTEAFF. CDR3 coding DNA: TGTGCCAGCAGCCAAGATTTGTGGCAGGCAGGGTACACTGAAGCTTTCTTT. Full variable domain (outside the CDR3, taken from reference TRBV3-1 and TRBJ1-1): DTAVSQTPKYLVTQMGNDKSIKCEQNLGHDTMYWYKQDSKKFLKIMFSYNNKELIINETVPNRFSPKSPDKAHLNLHINSLELGDSAVYFCASSQDLWQAGYTEAFFGQGTRLTVV.

The chain uses TRBV5-1 and TRBJ2-3; no clear D. The CDR3 length is 14 residues. The V end was cut by 4 bases, the J end by 5 bases, with 14 bases between. Germline CDR1 and CDR2: SGHRS and YFSETQ. For the CDR3, the DNA is TGCGCCAGCAGCACCAGACGGCCCGAAGATACGCAGTATTTT. It encodes CASSTRRPEDTQYF.

This clonotype appeared many times. The chain combines TRBV3-1 with TRBJ2-1, with 14 bases aligning to TRBD2. The CDR3 has 16 residues. Germline lookup yields CDR1 LGHDT and CDR2 YNNKEL (reference sequence). Losses at the gene ends were 1 base for V and 6 bases for J; bases not matched to a gene: 2. CDR3 protein: CASSQAGTSGSNEQFF. CDR3 nucleotide sequence: TGTGCCAGCAGCCAAGCCGGGACTAGCGGGAGCAATGAGCAGTTCTTC.

This chain uses TRBV2 with TRBJ1-2, with D unclear. Germline CDR1 and CDR2: SNHLY and FYNNEI. This CDR3 contains 16 residues. V was trimmed by 6 bases and J by 4 bases, leaving 21 bases between them. DNA for the CDR3: TGTGCCAGCAGCCCAAGGGTACAGCCTCGGGGCTATGGCTACACCTTC. This gives the protein CASSPRVQPRGYGYTF.

This clonotype came up a few times. V usage is TRBV12-3 or TRBV12-4 and J usage is TRBJ1-6; 9 bases are shared with TRBD1. Trimming took 5 bases from V and 8 from J; bases not matched to a gene: 7. The CDR3 consists of 15 residues. CDR3 nucleotides: TGTGCCAGCAGTCCCCGGGGACAGGGCCATTCACCCCTCCACTTT. This encodes CASSPRGQGHSPLHF.

The V and J genes are TRBV5-1 and TRBJ2-3; TRBD2 aligns across 10 bases. V was clipped by 0 bases and J by 8 bases; unmatched bases: 12. This CDR3 region has 17 residues. In germline, CDR1 is SGHRS, CDR2 YFSETQ. CDR3 residues: CASSLEASGGAGLTQYF. Here the CDR3 DNA reads TGCGCCAGCAGCTTGGAGGCTAGCGGGGGTGCAGGGCTTACGCAGTATTTT. Full variable domain (remainder filled in from reference TRBV5-1 and TRBJ2-3): KAGVTQTPRYLIKTRGQQVTLSCSPISGHRSVSWYQQTPGQGLQFLFEYFSETQRNKGNFPGRFSGRQFSNSRSEMNVSTLELGDSALYLCASSLEASGGAGLTQYFGPGTRLTVL.

The rearrangement joins TRBV7-2 to TRBJ1-1; 8 nucleotides align to TRBD1. The CDR3 is 15 residues long. Germline trimming cut 5 bases from V and 2 bases from J; bases unmatched to any gene: 7. Germline values: CDR1 SGHTA, CDR2 FQGNSA. CDR3 residues: CASSPAGTGNTEAFF. For the CDR3, the DNA is TGTGCCAGCAGCCCCGCCGGGACAGGAAACACTGAAGCTTTCTTT. Full variable domain (missing parts from reference TRBV7-2 and TRBJ1-1): GAGVSQSPSNKVTEKGKDVELRCDPISGHTALYWYRQSLGQGLEFLIYFQGNSAPDKSGLPSDRFSAERTGGSVSTLTIQRTQQEDSAVYLCASSPAGTGNTEAFFGQGTRLTVV.

This clonotype was counted a few times. The J gene is TRBJ2-1, the V gene TRBV7-2, with D maybe TRBD1 (6 bases). Germline values: CDR1 SGHTA, CDR2 FQGNSA. The CDR3 has 15 amino acids. Trimming removed 2 bases at V and 2 bases at J, with 10 bases between. The DNA of the CDR3 is TGTGCCAGCAGCTTACAGGGGATACCCTACAATGAGCAGTTCTTC. It specifies CASSLQGIPYNEQFF.

This clonotype came up many times. The chain links TRBV28 to TRBJ2-1; D not resolved. V was clipped by 10 bases and J by 6 bases, with 7 bases between them. The CDR3 covers 10 residues. CDR1 is MDHEN and CDR2 is SYDVKM in the germline V gene. CDR3 sequence reads: CATLGNEQFF. Here the CDR3 DNA reads TGTGCCACCCTGGGCAATGAGCAGTTCTTC.

The V gene is TRBV12-3 or TRBV12-4, the J gene TRBJ2-4; either TRBD1 or TRBD2 may supply D (6 bases each). Trimming took 7 bases from V and 3 from J, leaving 13 bases between them. The CDR3 sequence is 14 residues long. The CDR3 nucleotides are TGTGCCAGCACCTATGGAGGGGGCAAAAACATTCAGTACTTC. Translating it yields CASTYGGGKNIQYF.

This clonotype was seen only a few times. This chain links TRBV20-1 with TRBJ1-3; D not certain. Germline V gene sequence: CDR1 DFQATT, CDR2 SNEGSKA (reference sequence). V lost 0 bases, J lost 0 bases, and 15 bases lay in between. The CDR3 totals 17 residues. The CDR3 sequence: CSARDPGRLRSGNTIYF. The CDR3 DNA is TGCAGTGCTAGAGATCCAGGCCGCTTGCGCTCTGGAAACACCATATATTTT.

The J gene is TRBJ2-3, the V gene TRBV18, with D unresolved. The CDR3 runs 17 residues. Germline V gene data show CDR1 as KGHSH and CDR2 as LQKENI. The V end lost 2 bases, the J end lost 0 bases, and 15 bases lay between the germline ends. The CDR3 sequence: CASSPFRTRSSTDTQYF. CDR3 nucleotide sequence: TGTGCCAGCTCACCATTCCGCACAAGATCTAGCACAGATACGCAGTATTTT.

The table lists this clonotype with a few counts. The chain couples TRBV30 to TRBJ2-3, with D hard to call. The V end was cut by 0 bases, the J end by 1 base, with 8 bases between. There are 14 residues in the CDR3. Per the germline V gene, CDR1 is GTSNPN and CDR2 is SVGIG (reference sequence). Here the CDR3 reads CAWSVLSRTDTQYF. CDR3 in DNA: TGTGCCTGGAGTGTTCTCTCCCGCACAGATACGCAGTATTTT.

This clonotype was picked up many times. V usage is TRBV29-1 and J usage is TRBJ2-5, with 10 nucleotides matching TRBD1. The CDR3 runs to 18 residues. Germline loops: CDR1 SQVTM, CDR2 ANQGSEA. V gave up 3 bases and J gave up 1 base; unmatched junction bases: 14. The chain's CDR3 is CSVDTPGQGTGFQETQYF. The DNA of the CDR3 is TGCAGCGTTGACACTCCGGGACAGGGGACTGGCTTCCAAGAGACCCAGTACTTC.

This clonotype has only a few counts. V usage is TRBV6-5 and J usage is TRBJ2-2; D is uncertain. CDR3 length: 15 amino acids. V was pared by 3 bases and J by 0 bases, with 8 bases between. Germline CDR1 reads MNHEY; CDR2 reads SVGAGI. The CDR3 loop reads CASSYRTPNTGELFF. As DNA, the CDR3 is TGTGCCAGCAGTTATCGTACGCCGAACACCGGGGAGCTGTTTTTT.

V usage is TRBV4-3 and J usage is TRBJ2-5; 7 nucleotides line up with TRBD2. Germline V lookup: CDR1 LGHNA, CDR2 YSLEER. The CDR3 contains 14 residues. V lost 3 bases, J lost 1 base, and 2 bases stayed unmatched. For the CDR3, the DNA is TGCGCCAGCAGCCAGGCGGGGGTCCAAGAGACCCAGTACTTC. Encoded protein: CASSQAGVQETQYF.

This clonotype has just a few counts. This chain connects TRBV11-2 to TRBJ2-3; D possibly corresponds to TRBD1 (8 bases). The CDR3 sequence is 15 residues long. The V and J ends lost 3 bases and 6 bases respectively, with 16 bases between them. Per the germline V gene, CDR1 is SGHAT and CDR2 is FQNNGV. CDR3: CASSLQGAGVDTQYF. The DNA for the CDR3 is TGTGCCAGCAGCTTGCAGGGGGCGGGAGTGGATACGCAGTATTTT.

The V gene is TRBV7-2, the J gene TRBJ1-6; D is uncertain. There are 14 residues in the CDR3. Germline assignment: CDR1 SGHTA and CDR2 FQGNSA. Trimming pared 6 bases from V and 10 bases from J, leaving 16 bases between. CDR3 protein: CASRQSTSGSPLHF. Here the CDR3 DNA reads TGTGCCAGCAGACAGTCAACCTCGGGCTCACCCCTCCACTTT.

In its sample, this clonotype was seen many times. This chain connects TRBV9 to TRBJ2-5; 7 nucleotides align to TRBD2. The CDR3 extends over 13 amino acids. V lost 5 bases to trimming and J lost 5 bases; unmatched junction nucleotides: 6. The germline CDR1 and CDR2 sequences are SGDLS and YYNGEE. The CDR3 loop is CASRATSEETQYF. The CDR3 DNA reads as TGTGCCAGCAGGGCTACTAGCGAGGAGACCCAGTACTTC.